These 14 T cell receptor beta chains came from one sample sequenced in a study of blood T cell repertoires in COVID-19. Some clones are missing from TCRdb's copy, which holds only in-frame ones; the method was immunoSEQ multiplex PCR. In the table there are some 66,000 clones, about 86% of which are singletons. The sample was peripheral blood. All receptors come from a man aged 50-60 years with active COVID-19.

The V gene is TRBV5-5, the J gene TRBJ1-6; D remains unclear. Trimming shortened V by 7 bases and J by 6 bases, and 17 bases separated the two germline ends. The germline gives CDR1 SGHKS, CDR2 YYEKEE (reference sequence). The CDR3 consists of 15 residues. The CDR3 protein is CASAYQRVLNSPLHF. CDR3 bases: TGTGCCAGCGCCTACCAACGGGTCCTTAATTCACCCCTCCACTTT.

The CDR3 loop is CASSRQGIDGGGYTF. The CDR3 region has the DNA TGTGCCAGCAGCCGCCAAGGTATAGACGGAGGAGGCTACACCTTC. This chain joins TRBV3-1 (or the pseudogene TRBV3-2) and TRBJ1-2; no clear D. This CDR3 contains 15 residues. Germline CDR1 and CDR2: LGHDT and YNNKEL (reference sequence). Deletions cut 4 bases from V and 8 bases from J, with 20 bases between.

About this clone: One junction end disagrees with the germline gene, perhaps due to a read error. The rearrangement joins TRBV7-2 to TRBJ2-5; D may be TRBD1 or TRBD2 (5 bases each). Germline V gene lookup returns CDR1 SGHTA and CDR2 FQGNSA. CDR3 length equals 13 residues. The CDR3 sequence is CASSLAPGIDPYF. CDR3 nucleotides: TGTGCCAGCAGCCTAGCCCCAGGGATTGACCCGTACTTC.

The V gene is TRBV5-1, the J gene TRBJ1-6; possibly TRBD1 for D (5 bases). CDR3 length: 15 residues. Germline V lookup: CDR1 SGHRS, CDR2 YFSETQ. Trimming took off 4 bases at V and 7 bases at J, with 15 bases between the two ends. The CDR3 is CASSQTSAGNSPLHF. In DNA, the CDR3 is TGCGCCAGCAGCCAAACTTCAGCAGGGAATTCACCCCTCCACTTT.

V gene TRBV19 combines with J gene TRBJ2-2; unclear D gene. Per germline, CDR1 LNHDA and CDR2 SQIVND (reference sequence). The CDR3 consists of 13 residues. V lost 7 bases to trimming and J lost 4 bases, with 10 bases between them. The CDR3 sequence is CASKSTGTGELFF. CDR3 bases: TGTGCCAGTAAGAGCACGGGCACCGGGGAGCTGTTTTTT.

This chain uses TRBV7-9 with TRBJ1-2; 7 bases align to TRBD1. J was trimmed by 3 bases and V by 6 bases; bases with no gene match: 7. This CDR3 has 14 amino acids. The germline gives CDR1 SEHNR, CDR2 FQNEAQ (reference sequence). The CDR3 nucleotides read TGTGCCAGCAGTCGACCCGGGACAGACTATGGCTACACCTTC. Amino acid sequence: CASSRPGTDYGYTF.

This clone was detected only once. V usage is TRBV19 and J usage is TRBJ2-7; TRBD1 might be the D (6 bases). V was shortened by 5 bases and J by 7 bases, with 15 bases between the two germline ends. CDR3 length equals 13 residues. In germline, CDR1 is LNHDA, CDR2 SQIVND (reference sequence). DNA of the CDR3: TGTGCCAGTAGTTTGGCAGGGGAGTATGAGCAGTACTTC. Its translation is CASSLAGEYEQYF.

V is TRBV6-5 and J is TRBJ2-1; a weak D match, TRBD2 (5 bases). CDR3 size: 14 residues. V gave up 6 bases and J gave up 9 bases, with 18 bases separating them. Looked up from germline, CDR1 is MNHEY and CDR2 is SVGAGI. The CDR3 DNA is TGTGCCAGCAGGCCCGTTCGCGAGGGTGGTGAGCAGTTCTTC. It yields the protein CASRPVREGGEQFF.

This chain joins TRBV30 and TRBJ2-1; D gene uncertain. The CDR3 is 14 residues long. Deletions cut 0 bases from V and 5 bases from J, with 11 bases between. Germline CDR1 reads GTSNPN; CDR2 reads SVGIG (reference sequence). The CDR3 here is CAWSVPSFNNEQFF. In DNA form, the CDR3 reads TGTGCCTGGAGTGTGCCTAGTTTTAACAATGAGCAGTTCTTC. The full variable domain, its missing parts supplied by reference TRBV30 and TRBJ2-1, is SQTIHQWPATLVQPVGSPLSLECTVEGTSNPNLYWYRQAAGRGLQLLFYSVGIGQISSEVPQNLSASRPQDRQFILSSKKLLLSDSGFYLCAWSVPSFNNEQFFGPGTRLTVL.

This chain joins TRBV24-1 and TRBJ2-1; a weak D match, TRBD1 (5 bases). Trimming left V 5 bases short and J 0 bases short, with 13 bases between. Germline V gene sequence: CDR1 KGHDR, CDR2 SFDVKD. The length of the CDR3 is 16 residues. CDR3 region: CATSGQDSSSYNEQFF. The CDR3 DNA sequence: TGTGCCACCAGTGGTCAAGACAGTAGCTCCTACAATGAGCAGTTCTTC.

The chain uses TRBV7-2 and TRBJ2-3, with 9 bases identical to TRBD1. The CDR3 spans 16 residues. Per the germline V gene, CDR1 is SGHTA and CDR2 is FQGNSA. After removal of 2 bases from V and 2 bases from J, the junction contained 5 bases not matched to a gene. For the CDR3, the DNA is TGTGCCAGCAGCTTACAAGGGACAGGGACCACAGATACGCAGTATTTT. Translation gives CASSLQGTGTTDTQYF.

J is TRBJ2-1 and V is TRBV3-1 (or the pseudogene TRBV3-2); D is possibly TRBD2 (6 bases). Per the germline V gene, CDR1 is LGHDT and CDR2 is YNNKEL (reference sequence). V lost 4 bases and J lost 0, with 19 bases in between. The CDR3 has 18 amino acids. CDR3 sequence reads: CASSPPGAGTSSYNEQFF. The CDR3 DNA reads as TGTGCCAGCAGCCCCCCCGGGGCGGGGACGAGCTCCTACAATGAGCAGTTCTTC.

The sample holds a few counts of this clone. The chain uses TRBV7-8 and TRBJ2-3; 7 nucleotides align to TRBD2. The CDR3 contains 19 residues. V was pared by 2 bases and J by 1 base, with 15 bases of the junction left unmatched. From germline, CDR1 is SGHVS and CDR2 FQNEAQ. CDR3 residues: CASSLRGGGRGYGTDTQYF. The DNA for the CDR3 is TGTGCCAGCAGCTTAAGGGGCGGCGGGAGAGGCTATGGCACAGATACGCAGTATTTT.

The chain couples TRBV7-9 to TRBJ2-5; 7 bases match TRBD2. CDR1 SEHNR and CDR2 FQNEAQ come from the germline V gene (reference sequence). Germline trimming cut 3 bases from V and 2 bases from J; bases unmatched to any gene: 6. The CDR3 runs to 15 residues. The CDR3 DNA reads as TGTGCCAGCAGCTTGAGGTCTAGCGGACAAGAGACCCAGTACTTC. It encodes CASSLRSSGQETQYF.